Below are 27 T cell receptor beta chains sequenced from a single sample in a study of Tregs in tolerant kidney transplant recipients. The protocol was immunoSEQ multiplex PCR, while the TCRdb copy is restricted to in-frame clones and leaves out a portion. The sample shows about 110,000 clones, 90% of them seen only once. The sequencing used CD4+ T cells from blood, collected before the transplant. The receptors come from a human donor who received a combined kidney and bone marrow transplant.

This chain joins TRBV30 and TRBJ1-1; D is perhaps TRBD1 (5 bases). There are 13 residues in the CDR3. Trimming pared 1 base from V and 5 bases from J, leaving 11 bases between. Looked up from germline, CDR1 is GTSNPN and CDR2 is SVGIG (reference sequence). CDR3 DNA sequence: TGTGCCTGGAGTGGGACCCGGGGGACTGAAGCTTTCTTT. Its translation: CAWSGTRGTEAFF.

V usage is TRBV25-1 and J usage is TRBJ1-2; TRBD1 is a possible D gene (5 bases). The V gene lost 0 bases and the J gene lost 8 bases, with 10 bases spanning the gap. Germline-derived CDR1 and CDR2 are MGHDK and SYGVNS. This CDR3 spans 13 amino acids. CDR3 sequence (DNA): TGTGCCAGCAGTGAATATCCGGGGGGAGGCTACACCTTC. Translating it yields CASSEYPGGGYTF.

The chain couples TRBV5-1 to TRBJ1-5; TRBD1 matches 7 bases. The V and J ends lost 4 bases and 2 bases, in that order; junction bases with no gene match: 3. The CDR3 runs 14 residues. From germline, CDR1 is SGHRS and CDR2 YFSETQ. For the CDR3, the DNA is TGCGCCAGCAGCCTCACAGGGGGCAATCAGCCCCAGCATTTT. Its protein product is CASSLTGGNQPQHF.

Turning to this clone: Other nucleotide sequences in the sample specify the same CDR3. V usage is TRBV5-1 and J usage is TRBJ1-5, with a tentative D call TRBD1 (5 bases). V lost 1 base and J 3 bases, leaving 11 bases between the germline ends. Germline values: CDR1 SGHRS, CDR2 YFSETQ. The CDR3 contains 15 residues. The CDR3 here is CASSLLSGSNQPQHF. CDR3 nucleotides: TGCGCCAGCAGCTTGCTGTCAGGGTCCAATCAGCCCCAGCATTTT.

This chain links TRBV28 with TRBJ2-3; possible D gene TRBD1, 6 bases. There are 12 residues in the CDR3. Germline CDR1 MDHEN, CDR2 SYDVKM. V was shortened by 6 bases and J by 5 bases, with 9 bases between the two germline ends. CDR3 amino acids: CASREQGDTQYF. CDR3 sequence (DNA): TGTGCCAGCAGAGAACAGGGAGATACGCAGTATTTT.

Only a few counts were recorded for this clone. The chain joins TRBV6-5 to TRBJ1-2; TRBD1 aligns across 8 bases. The CDR3 length is 13 residues. The V segment lost 5 bases and the J segment 4 bases; nucleotides outside the gene matches: 3. Germline loops: CDR1 MNHEY, CDR2 SVGAGI. In DNA, the CDR3 is TGTGCCAGCAGTCGAACAGGGGGCTATGGCTACACCTTC. It specifies CASSRTGGYGYTF.

The V gene is TRBV6-1, the J gene TRBJ2-7; a possible D gene is TRBD2 (6 bases). V was clipped by 4 bases and J by 4 bases, with 14 bases between them. This CDR3 region has 14 residues. Germline V lookup: CDR1 MNHNS, CDR2 SASEGT. The CDR3 reads CASSGAFGGYEQYF. The CDR3 bases are TGTGCCAGCAGTGGTGCGTTTGGGGGGTACGAGCAGTACTTC.

The chain uses TRBV5-4 and TRBJ1-3, with 8 bases that match TRBD1. The V segment lost 5 bases and the J segment 4 bases; nucleotides outside the gene matches: 8. The CDR3 sequence is 15 residues long. In germline, CDR1 is SGHNT, CDR2 YYREEE (reference sequence). The CDR3, as DNA: TGTGCCAGCAGACTGGACAGGGCTAGCGGAAACACCATATATTTT. Amino acid sequence: CASRLDRASGNTIYF.

CDR3 in amino acids: CASSRTGYYSLNYGYTF. The CDR3, as DNA: TGTGCCAGCAGCCGGACAGGGTACTACTCTCTTAACTATGGCTACACCTTC. This chain connects TRBV11-2 to TRBJ1-2; 8 bases are shared with TRBD1. Germline lookup yields CDR1 SGHAT and CDR2 FQNNGV. This CDR3 has 17 residues. The ends lost 5 bases at V and 1 base at J; junction bases unmatched: 12. Using reference TRBV11-2 and TRBJ1-2 for the parts outside the CDR3, the full variable domain is EAGVAQSPRYKIIEKRQSVAFWCNPISGHATLYWYQQILGQGPKLLIQFQNNGVVDDSQLPKDRFSAERLKGVDSTLKIQPAKLEDSAVYLCASSRTGYYSLNYGYTFGSGTRLTVV.

J is TRBJ1-4 and V is TRBV6-5; TRBD1 aligns across 7 bases. Germline CDR1 and CDR2: MNHEY and SVGAGI. This CDR3 is built from 15 residues. Germline trimming cut 2 bases from V and 5 bases from J; bases unmatched to any gene: 5. CDR3 in amino acids: CASSYETGRNEKLFF. In DNA, the CDR3 is TGTGCCAGCAGTTACGAGACAGGGCGAAATGAAAAACTGTTTTTT.

J is TRBJ2-3 and V is TRBV7-8; 8 bases align to TRBD1. V lost 4 bases and J lost 0; bases outside the gene matches: 3. Germline CDR1 SGHVS, CDR2 FQNEAQ. This CDR3 spans 15 amino acids. CDR3 DNA: TGTGCCAGCAGCTCCAGGGGGCGAAGCACAGATACGCAGTATTTT. This gives the protein CASSSRGRSTDTQYF.

There are a few counts of this clone. J is TRBJ1-6 and V is TRBV7-9, with 8 bases lining up with TRBD1. This CDR3 region has 13 residues. The germline V gene has CDR1 SEHNR and CDR2 FQNEAQ (reference sequence). Trimming cost V 10 bases and J 9 bases; bases outside gene matches: 8. CDR3 coding DNA: TGTGCCATCAGGGCACAGGGGGGTTCACCCCTCCACTTT. Protein: CAIRAQGGSPLHF.

This clone was found once. The V and J genes are TRBV5-1 and TRBJ1-2, with TRBD1 matching over 8 bases. Looked up from germline, CDR1 is SGHRS and CDR2 is YFSETQ. The CDR3 length is 16 residues. V gave up 0 bases and J gave up 4 bases; unmatched junction bases: 8. The CDR3 DNA follows: TGCGCCAGCAGCTTGGCCTTGGACAGGGACCTCTATGGCTACACCTTC. Translated, it gives CASSLALDRDLYGYTF. The full variable domain, rest sourced from reference TRBV5-1 and TRBJ1-2, is KAGVTQTPRYLIKTRGQQVTLSCSPISGHRSVSWYQQTPGQGLQFLFEYFSETQRNKGNFPGRFSGRQFSNSRSEMNVSTLELGDSALYLCASSLALDRDLYGYTFGSGTRLTVV.

This chain joins TRBV7-2 and TRBJ2-7; D is possibly TRBD2 (6 bases). CDR1 SGHTA and CDR2 FQGNSA come from the germline V gene. The CDR3 spans 15 residues. The V end lost 0 bases, the J end lost 3 bases, and 12 bases lay between the germline ends. CDR3 coding DNA: TGTGCCAGCAGCTTAGCCGGGAGACTCTTCTACGAGCAGTACTTC. It specifies CASSLAGRLFYEQYF. Full variable domain (outside the CDR3, taken from reference TRBV7-2 and TRBJ2-7): GAGVSQSPSNKVTEKGKDVELRCDPISGHTALYWYRQSLGQGLEFLIYFQGNSAPDKSGLPSDRFSAERTGGSVSTLTIQRTQQEDSAVYLCASSLAGRLFYEQYFGPGTRLTVT.

J is TRBJ1-4 and V is TRBV5-8, with 7 nucleotides matching TRBD1. CDR1 is SGHTS and CDR2 is YDEGEE in the germline V gene. The CDR3 contains 16 residues. Trimming removed 5 bases from V and 3 bases from J; junction bases left unmatched: 10. The CDR3 nucleotides read TGTGCCAGCAGTCACAGGGGTTGGGTCTCTAATGAAAAACTGTTTTTT. This sequence encodes CASSHRGWVSNEKLFF.

Only one count was recorded for this clone. This chain joins TRBV9 and TRBJ2-5; weak D call: TRBD1 (5 bases). V was pared by 0 bases and J by 5 bases, with 20 bases between. Germline CDR1 is SGDLS and CDR2 is YYNGEE. The CDR3 runs to 17 residues. The DNA of the CDR3 is TGTGCCAGCAGCGTAGGGAATGTGGGCCAGGGTGGCGAGACCCAGTACTTC. Residues: CASSVGNVGQGGETQYF.

The chain joins TRBV28 to TRBJ1-2; D unclear. The CDR3 spans 11 residues. Trimming removed 7 bases at V and 8 bases at J, with 11 bases between. CDR1 and CDR2 (germline): MDHEN, SYDVKM. The CDR3 nucleotides are TGTGCCAGCAAACGGTCTGAAGGCTACACCTTC. Its translation is CASKRSEGYTF.

This chain connects TRBV2 to TRBJ2-3; 7 nucleotides align to TRBD2. After removal of 8 bases from V and 5 bases from J, the junction contained 13 bases not matched to a gene. Germline CDR1 SNHLY, CDR2 FYNNEI. The CDR3 consists of 15 residues. CDR3 bases: TGTGCCAGCCTGTACCGGGCCGGGGGGAGAGATACGCAGTATTTT. This sequence encodes CASLYRAGGRDTQYF.

The chain couples TRBV7-8 to TRBJ2-7, with 10 bases identical to TRBD1. V lost 5 bases, J lost 0 bases, and 4 bases stayed unmatched. The CDR3 has 15 amino acids. Per germline, CDR1 SGHVS and CDR2 FQNEAQ. The CDR3 spells CASSPRDRGSYEQYF. CDR3 nucleotides: TGTGCCAGCAGCCCCCGGGACAGGGGCTCCTACGAGCAGTACTTC.

The chain joins TRBV27 to TRBJ2-1; 10 bases are shared with TRBD1. Germline V lookup: CDR1 MNHEY, CDR2 SMNVEV (reference sequence). The V segment lost 8 bases and the J segment 5 bases; nucleotides outside the gene matches: 3. The CDR3 length is 13 residues. CDR3 in DNA: TGTGCCAGCCGGGACAGGGGCCACAATGAGCAGTTCTTC. It specifies CASRDRGHNEQFF.

V and J are TRBV6-5 and TRBJ1-5; D is possibly TRBD1 (5 bases). The CDR3 extends over 14 amino acids. Germline assignment: CDR1 MNHEY and CDR2 SVGAGI. The V end lost 1 base, the J end lost 7 bases, and 11 bases lay between the germline ends. The CDR3 nucleotides are TGTGCCAGCAGTTACTGGCAGGGAGGGCAGCCCCAGCATTTT. It yields the protein CASSYWQGGQPQHF.

The genes are TRBV19 and TRBJ1-3; D remains ambiguous. The V and J ends lost 5 bases and 1 base respectively, with 15 bases between them. CDR1 is LNHDA, CDR2 SQIVND, per germline (reference sequence). CDR3 length: 16 amino acids. The CDR3 is CASSSGSKPSGNTIYF. The CDR3 nucleotides are TGTGCCAGTAGTTCGGGGAGTAAGCCTTCTGGAAACACCATATATTTT.

This clone was seen a few times. The chain employs TRBV18 and TRBJ1-5, with TRBD1 identical over 8 bases. The germline V gene encodes CDR1 KGHSH and CDR2 LQKENI. J lost 6 bases, V lost 3 bases, and 1 base had no gene match. This CDR3 spans 13 amino acids. CDR3 sequence: CASSPDRVQPQHF. Written as DNA, the CDR3 is TGTGCCAGCTCACCGGACAGGGTTCAGCCCCAGCATTTT.

The rearrangement joins TRBV6-5 to TRBJ1-5; the D gene is possibly TRBD1 (5 bases). The V gene lost 6 bases and the J gene lost 5 bases, with 11 bases spanning the gap. Germline CDR1 MNHEY, CDR2 SVGAGI. The CDR3 has 13 residues. The CDR3 sequence is CASSRGTDQPQHF. CDR3 sequence (DNA): TGTGCCAGCAGCCGAGGGACTGATCAGCCCCAGCATTTT.

V gene TRBV19 combines with J gene TRBJ2-6, with D possibly TRBD2 on 5 matching bases. Germline V gene lookup returns CDR1 LNHDA and CDR2 SQIVND (reference sequence). The CDR3 contains 15 residues. The ends were cut back, 7 bases at V and 0 bases at J, with 10 bases in the middle. The CDR3 region has the DNA TGTGCCAGTAACGATCGGGGCTCTGGGGCCAACGTCCTGACTTTC. This encodes CASNDRGSGANVLTF.

Only a few counts were recorded for this clone. V usage is TRBV6-1 and J usage is TRBJ1-5; D unclear. The CDR3 extends over 14 amino acids. Trimming took off 6 bases at V and 1 base at J, with 10 bases between the two ends. Germline V gives CDR1 MNHNS, CDR2 SASEGT. The CDR3 coding sequence is TGTGCCAGCAGCCGGGATAGGAGCAATCAGCCCCAGCATTTT. Translation gives CASSRDRSNQPQHF.

This chain uses TRBV7-6 with TRBJ2-5; 9 bases agree with TRBD2. Germline CDR1 and CDR2: SGHVS and FNYEAQ. Trimming cost V 5 bases and J 8 bases; bases outside gene matches: 6. This CDR3 is built from 13 residues. In DNA, the CDR3 is TGTGCCAGCAGCCGGGGACTAGCCGATACCCAGTACTTC. This sequence encodes CASSRGLADTQYF.